The sequence of this TCR beta chain was determined in a study of blood T cell repertoires in COVID-19. Study-level information: COVID-19 samples from acute and convalescent phases originated in the United States, Italy and Spain. T cells, B-cell-depleted T cells, or PBMCs supplied cDNA or gDNA.

The CDR3 is 14 amino acids. Germline V CDR1 and CDR2: LNHNV, YYDKDF (reference sequence). V lost 4 bases and J lost 7; bases outside the gene matches: 6. The authors' processing: Estimates of nucleated cell counts were drawn from the amplification of reference gene primers. This table comes from immunoSEQ multiplex PCR, and its TCRdb copy is limited to in-frame clones, with some not included. V and J calls and clone size are as listed in that table; D and trimming were resolved from the DNA. The sample consists of around 130,000 clones, approximately 84% of them appearing once. This sequence joins TRBV15 and TRBJ1-4, with 7 bases identical to TRBD1. The TCR originated in a woman between 25 and 40 years old who had recovered from COVID-19. Sequencing was done on a sample of peripheral blood. The CDR3 DNA reads TGTGCCACCAGCATCGACAGGGCGAGTGAAAAACTGTTTTTT. It yields the protein CATSIDRASEKLFF.